The clone carrying this T cell receptor beta chain turned up a few times. Its antigen remains unidentified. This record belongs to a study of human T cells and chemical hapten exposure. Findings and limits, study-wide: Because all patients had alopecia, their immune responses might differ from healthy ones. There were significantly more large CDR3 similarity clusters among expanded TCRs than among controls.

TCRdb re-derived calls from the RACE reads in MiXCR, one entry per CDR3 protein. Found here are under 65,000 distinct CDR3 sequences, around a tenth of them singletons; the top ten hold around 14%. The CDR3 runs 14 residues. Trimming took off 1 base at V and 4 bases at J, with 14 bases between the two ends. Germline assignment: CDR1 SQVTM and CDR2 ANQGSEA. Specified time point: pre-sensitization, week 0. Regarding treatment: therapeutic diphenylcyclopropenone sensitization with weekly scalp DPC. J is TRBJ2-7 and V is TRBV29-1, with D possibly being TRBD1 (6 bases). The sample was whole blood, taken in connection with sensitization to the hapten diphenylcyclopropenone (DPC). The TCR comes from a woman aged 40 to 49 with alopecia areata. Some clones in this sample may be carry-over from other donors' samples. The CDR3 sequence: CSVEGQGSSYEQYF. The CDR3 DNA is TGCAGCGTTGAAGGGCAGGGGAGTTCGTACGAGCAGTACTTC.